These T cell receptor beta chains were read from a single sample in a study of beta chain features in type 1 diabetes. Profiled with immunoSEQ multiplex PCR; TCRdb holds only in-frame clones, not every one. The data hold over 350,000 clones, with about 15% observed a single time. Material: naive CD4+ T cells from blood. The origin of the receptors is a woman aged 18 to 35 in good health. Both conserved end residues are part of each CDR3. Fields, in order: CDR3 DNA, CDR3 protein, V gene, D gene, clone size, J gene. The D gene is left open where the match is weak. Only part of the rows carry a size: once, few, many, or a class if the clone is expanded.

DNA: TGCGCCAGCAGCCAAGATAGGTGGGCGGGCTCGCGTCGCATGAACACTGAAGCTTTCTTT; CDR3: CASSQDRWAGSRRMNTEAFF; V: TRBV4-1; D: .; size: .; J: TRBJ1-1
DNA: TGTGCCAGCAGCTTCTCGGGTAAGAGGACTGAAGCTTTCTTT; CDR3: CASSFSGKRTEAFF; V: TRBV7-9; D: .; size: .; J: TRBJ1-1
DNA: TGTGCCAGCAGGTCAGGCAGGGATGGCTACACCTTC; CDR3: CASRSGRDGYTF; V: TRBV6-6; D: .; size: .; J: TRBJ1-2
DNA: TGTGCCAGCAGGTCGGAAGGGGCGACTGGAAACACCATATATTTT; CDR3: CASRSEGATGNTIYF; V: TRBV27; D: .; size: .; J: TRBJ1-3
DNA: TGTGCCAGCAGTTTAATGGCCGGCCCTAGTCGGTACTTC; CDR3: CASSLMAGPSRYF; V: TRBV28; D: .; size: few; J: TRBJ2-7
DNA: TGTGCCAGCGCGATCTTCTCAAGCTACGAGCAGTACTTC; CDR3: CASAIFSSYEQYF; V: TRBV28; D: .; size: few; J: TRBJ2-7
DNA: TGTGCCTGGAATCAAAGACTAGACGGGGAGCTGTTTTTT; CDR3: CAWNQRLDGELFF; V: TRBV30; D: .; size: few; J: TRBJ2-2
DNA: TGCGCCAGCAGCCTGGACAGTCGAGGGGGCCCCCAGCATTTT; CDR3: CASSLDSRGGPQHF; V: TRBV5-1; D: TRBD1; size: .; J: TRBJ1-5
DNA: TGTGCCTGGACGGCAGGTTTCGCTGAAGCTTTCTTT; CDR3: CAWTAGFAEAFF; V: TRBV30; D: .; size: .; J: TRBJ1-1
DNA: TGTGCCAGCACGACTAGCGGGAGGTATGAGCAGTTCTTC; CDR3: CASTTSGRYEQFF; V: TRBV28; D: TRBD2; size: .; J: TRBJ2-1
DNA: TGTGCCAGCAGCCCAACTACTAGCGGGGGCTACAATGAGCAGTTCTTC; CDR3: CASSPTTSGGYNEQFF; V: TRBV11-2; D: TRBD2; size: few; J: TRBJ2-1
DNA: TGTGCCAGCAGTTCGGACAGGGGGCCCCAAGAGACCCAGTACTTC; CDR3: CASSSDRGPQETQYF; V: TRBV6-5; D: TRBD1; size: .; J: TRBJ2-5
DNA: TGTGCCAGCAGCTTAGGACAGGGTGTGAATGAGCAGTTCTTC; CDR3: CASSLGQGVNEQFF; V: TRBV7-9; D: TRBD1; size: .; J: TRBJ2-1
DNA: TGTGCCAGCAGCCAAGATTACACAGGATCAGATACGCAGTATTTT; CDR3: CASSQDYTGSDTQYF; V: TRBV4-2; D: .; size: .; J: TRBJ2-3
DNA: TGTGCCAGCAGTTTAGCGGCCGCGAGCGACCGGGAGACCCAGTACTTC; CDR3: CASSLAAASDRETQYF; V: TRBV27; D: .; size: few; J: TRBJ2-5
DNA: TGTGCCAGCAGCCGCGAAGGAGGGGGCTCCAACACAGATACGCAGTATTTT; CDR3: CASSREGGGSNTDTQYF; V: TRBV4-2; D: .; size: .; J: TRBJ2-3
DNA: TGTGCCACCAGCAGAGAGACAGGGGGCAGGCGCAATCAGCCCCAGCATTTT; CDR3: CATSRETGGRRNQPQHF; V: TRBV15; D: TRBD1; size: few; J: TRBJ1-5
DNA: TGTGCCAGCAGTTTCCACCCGGGAGGGCCCGAGACCCAGTACTTC; CDR3: CASSFHPGGPETQYF; V: TRBV28; D: TRBD2; size: .; J: TRBJ2-5
DNA: TGTGCCAGCAGTCCGGCAATCTGGGGCTACACAGATACGCAGTATTTT; CDR3: CASSPAIWGYTDTQYF; V: TRBV27; D: .; size: .; J: TRBJ2-3
DNA: TGTGCCAGCAGTCGGAGTGACAGGGTCCACGAGCAGTACTTC; CDR3: CASSRSDRVHEQYF; V: TRBV27; D: TRBD1; size: few; J: TRBJ2-7
DNA: TGTGCCAGTAGTGCCCGACAGGTAGTCGGGGAGCTGTTTTTT; CDR3: CASSARQVVGELFF; V: TRBV19; D: .; size: .; J: TRBJ2-2
DNA: TGTGCCATCCGGGACAGCATGAACACTGAAGCTTTCTTT; CDR3: CAIRDSMNTEAFF; V: TRBV10-3; D: TRBD1; size: .; J: TRBJ1-1
DNA: TGCGCCAGCAGCTTGGGGGCAGGGGCTTTGGACACTGAAGCTTTCTTT; CDR3: CASSLGAGALDTEAFF; V: TRBV5-1; D: .; size: once; J: TRBJ1-1
DNA: TGCAGCGTGGGACAGGGTATTCAGCCCCAGCATTTT; CDR3: CSVGQGIQPQHF; V: TRBV29-1; D: TRBD1; size: .; J: TRBJ1-5
DNA: TGTGCCAGCAGTCCACCACAGGGAAAGCAGTATTTT; CDR3: CASSPPQGKQYF; V: TRBV28; D: .; size: .; J: TRBJ2-3
DNA: TGTGCCAGCAGTGACATAGCGGGAGTCTACGAGCAGTACTTC; CDR3: CASSDIAGVYEQYF; V: TRBV6-5; D: TRBD2; size: .; J: TRBJ2-7
DNA: TGCGCCAGCAGCGACTCCGGGACAGGGTACTCTGGGGCCAACGTCCTGACTTTC; CDR3: CASSDSGTGYSGANVLTF; V: TRBV5-1; D: TRBD1; size: few; J: TRBJ2-6
DNA: TGTGCCAGCAGCTTACGGACTAGCGGGGGATTCCAAGAGACCCAGTACTTC; CDR3: CASSLRTSGGFQETQYF; V: TRBV7-2; D: TRBD2; size: .; J: TRBJ2-5
DNA: TGTGCCAGCAGCCGGGGACTAGGAGGCACAGATACGCAGTATTTT; CDR3: CASSRGLGGTDTQYF; V: TRBV5-4; D: TRBD2; size: .; J: TRBJ2-3
DNA: TGTGCCAGCAGCCCCGCCGGGACAGGGAACTATGGCTACACCTTC; CDR3: CASSPAGTGNYGYTF; V: TRBV7-9; D: TRBD1; size: .; J: TRBJ1-2
DNA: TGCAGCGGCCACCCGGGACACTACAATGAGCAGTTCTTC; CDR3: CSGHPGHYNEQFF; V: TRBV29-1; D: .; size: .; J: TRBJ2-1
DNA: TGTGCCAGCGGAAAGGCTCCCGGGCAGGGATTTAAGCAGTACTTC; CDR3: CASGKAPGQGFKQYF; V: TRBV28; D: .; size: few; J: TRBJ2-7
DNA: TGTGCCAGCACAACCGGGACACCTGAAAAACTGTTTTTT; CDR3: CASTTGTPEKLFF; V: TRBV28; D: .; size: few; J: TRBJ1-4
DNA: TGTGCCAGCAGCTTACTAAGACTAGCGGGAGGACAGGTGAATGAGCAGTTCTTC; CDR3: CASSLLRLAGGQVNEQFF; V: TRBV11-2; D: TRBD2; size: .; J: TRBJ2-1
DNA: TGTGCCTGGAGTGTACCGAGGCTAGTGAAGGGCACAGATACGCAGTATTTT; CDR3: CAWSVPRLVKGTDTQYF; V: TRBV30; D: .; size: .; J: TRBJ2-3
DNA: TGTGCCAGCACTGGAGTAAGGGGCTACACCTTC; CDR3: CASTGVRGYTF; V: TRBV7-9; D: .; size: .; J: TRBJ1-2
DNA: TGTGCCAGCAGAACACAGGGGAAGAACACTGAAGCTTTCTTT; CDR3: CASRTQGKNTEAFF; V: TRBV6-5; D: TRBD1; size: .; J: TRBJ1-1
DNA: TGTGCCTGGAGTGTAACTACAGGGTGGGAGCAGTACTTC; CDR3: CAWSVTTGWEQYF; V: TRBV30; D: .; size: .; J: TRBJ2-7
DNA: TGCAGCGTTTTAGGGGGATCTGGAAACACCATATATTTT; CDR3: CSVLGGSGNTIYF; V: TRBV29-1; D: .; size: few; J: TRBJ1-3
DNA: TGTGCCAGCAGTGAATCCGGTATCTACAATGAGCAGTTCTTC; CDR3: CASSESGIYNEQFF; V: TRBV25-1; D: .; size: .; J: TRBJ2-1
DNA: TGTGCTAGTGGATACCGGGACAGGGGGCGTCACGACGGGACCCAGTACTTC; CDR3: CASGYRDRGRHDGTQYF; V: TRBV12-5; D: TRBD1; size: .; J: TRBJ2-5
DNA: TGTGCTAGCAGCTCCGGGACTAGCCATCAGACCCAGTACTTC; CDR3: CASSSGTSHQTQYF; V: TRBV7-7; D: TRBD2; size: .; J: TRBJ2-5
DNA: TGTGCCAGTCGCGGGAGCACAGATACGCAGTATTTT; CDR3: CASRGSTDTQYF; V: TRBV19; D: .; size: .; J: TRBJ2-3
DNA: TGTGCCTGGAGTGTACTTCGTGGAAACACCATATATTTT; CDR3: CAWSVLRGNTIYF; V: TRBV30; D: .; size: .; J: TRBJ1-3
DNA: TGCAGCGTTTCGCAGGCTCAAGAGACCCAGTACTTC; CDR3: CSVSQAQETQYF; V: TRBV29-1; D: .; size: .; J: TRBJ2-5
DNA: TGTGCCAGCAGCCTGCGGACTAGCAGGAGTGAGCAGTTCTTC; CDR3: CASSLRTSRSEQFF; V: TRBV7-2; D: TRBD2; size: few; J: TRBJ2-1
DNA: TGCAGCGTTTCGAGGTTTAGCGGGGTCTCCTACAATGAGCAGTTCTTC; CDR3: CSVSRFSGVSYNEQFF; V: TRBV29-1; D: TRBD2; size: .; J: TRBJ2-1
DNA: TGTGCCAGCTCACCTCAGGGACAGGGATTCGAGCAGTACTTC; CDR3: CASSPQGQGFEQYF; V: TRBV18; D: TRBD1; size: .; J: TRBJ2-7